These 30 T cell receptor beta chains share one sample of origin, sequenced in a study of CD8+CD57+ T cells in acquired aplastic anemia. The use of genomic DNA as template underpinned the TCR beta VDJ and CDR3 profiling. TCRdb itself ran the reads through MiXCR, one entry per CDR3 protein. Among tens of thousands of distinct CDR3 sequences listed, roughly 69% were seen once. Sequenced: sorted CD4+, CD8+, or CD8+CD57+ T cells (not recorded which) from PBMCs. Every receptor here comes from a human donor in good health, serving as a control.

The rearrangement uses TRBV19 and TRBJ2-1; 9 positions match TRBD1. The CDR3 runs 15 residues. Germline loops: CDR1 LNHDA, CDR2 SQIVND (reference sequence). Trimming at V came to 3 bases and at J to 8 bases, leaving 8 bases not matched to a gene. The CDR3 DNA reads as TGTGCCAGTAGTATGGGGGACAGGGAAGTCGATGAGCAGTTCTTC. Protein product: CASSMGDREVDEQFF.

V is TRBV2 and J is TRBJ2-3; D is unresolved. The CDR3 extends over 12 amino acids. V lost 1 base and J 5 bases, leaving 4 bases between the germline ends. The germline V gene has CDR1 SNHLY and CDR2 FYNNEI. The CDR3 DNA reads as TGTGCCAGCAGTGAAGGGAAAGATACGCAGTATTTT. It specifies CASSEGKDTQYF. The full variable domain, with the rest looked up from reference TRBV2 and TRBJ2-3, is EPEVTQTPSHQVTQMGQEVILRCVPISNHLYFYWYRQILGQKVEFLVSFYNNEISEKSEIFDDQFSVERPDGSNFTLKIRSTKLEDSAMYFCASSEGKDTQYFGPGTRLTVL.

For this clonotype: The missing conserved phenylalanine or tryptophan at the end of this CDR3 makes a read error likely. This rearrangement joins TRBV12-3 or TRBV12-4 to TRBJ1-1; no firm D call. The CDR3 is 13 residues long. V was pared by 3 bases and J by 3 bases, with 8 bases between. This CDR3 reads CASSFSSYTEAFL. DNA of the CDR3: TGTGCCAGCAGTTTCTCCAGTTACACTGAAGCTTTCCTT.

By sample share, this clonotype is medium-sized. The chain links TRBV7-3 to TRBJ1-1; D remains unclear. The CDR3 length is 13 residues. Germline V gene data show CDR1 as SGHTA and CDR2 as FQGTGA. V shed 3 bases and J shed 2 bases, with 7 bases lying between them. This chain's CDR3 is CASSFRRNTEAFF. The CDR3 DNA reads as TGTGCCAGCAGCTTTCGGAGAAACACTGAAGCTTTCTTT.

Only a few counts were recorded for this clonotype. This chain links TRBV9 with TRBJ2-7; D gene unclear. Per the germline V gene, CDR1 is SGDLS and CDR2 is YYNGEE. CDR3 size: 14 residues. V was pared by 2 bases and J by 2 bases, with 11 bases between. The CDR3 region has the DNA TGTGCCAGCAGCGTCGGGCAGGCAACCTACGAGCAGTACTTC. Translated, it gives CASSVGQATYEQYF.

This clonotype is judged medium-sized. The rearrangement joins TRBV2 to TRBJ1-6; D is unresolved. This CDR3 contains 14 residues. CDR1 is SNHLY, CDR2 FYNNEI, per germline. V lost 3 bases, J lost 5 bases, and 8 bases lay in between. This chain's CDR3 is CASSEKSNNSPLHF. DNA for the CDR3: TGTGCCAGCAGTGAGAAAAGTAATAATTCACCCCTCCACTTT.

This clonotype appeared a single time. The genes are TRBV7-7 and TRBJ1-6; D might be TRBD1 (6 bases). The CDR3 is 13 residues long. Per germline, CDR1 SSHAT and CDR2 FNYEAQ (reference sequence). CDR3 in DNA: TGTGCTAGAGCCACAGGGAAGAGTTCACCCCTCCACTTT. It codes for CARATGKSSPLHF.

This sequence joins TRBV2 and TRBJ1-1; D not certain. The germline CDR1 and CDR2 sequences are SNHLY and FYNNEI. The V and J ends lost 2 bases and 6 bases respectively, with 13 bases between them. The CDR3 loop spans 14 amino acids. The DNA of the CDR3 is TGTGCCAGCAGTGAAAAACGGTGGAGCTCTGAAGCTTTCTTT. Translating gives CASSEKRWSSEAFF.

In nucleotides, the CDR3 is TGTGCCAGCAGTGACCTCGCCGGGACAGGGACCGAGCAGTACTTC. It translates to CASSDLAGTGTEQYF. The gene calls are TRBV25-1 and TRBJ2-7, with 9 positions matching TRBD1. Germline V gene sequence: CDR1 MGHDK, CDR2 SYGVNS. The J segment lost 6 bases and the V segment lost 3 bases, leaving 9 bases of the junction unmatched. The CDR3 covers 15 residues.

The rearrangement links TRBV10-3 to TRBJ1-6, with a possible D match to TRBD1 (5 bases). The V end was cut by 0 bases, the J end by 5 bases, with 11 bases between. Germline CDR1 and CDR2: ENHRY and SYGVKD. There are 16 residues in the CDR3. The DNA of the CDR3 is TGTGCCATCAGTGAGTCCGGACGGGGGAATAATTCACCCCTCCACTTT. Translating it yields CAISESGRGNNSPLHF.

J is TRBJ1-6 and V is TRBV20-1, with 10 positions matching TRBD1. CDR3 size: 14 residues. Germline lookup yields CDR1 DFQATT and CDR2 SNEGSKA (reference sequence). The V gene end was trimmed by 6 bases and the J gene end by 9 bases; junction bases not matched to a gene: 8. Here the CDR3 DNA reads TGCAGTGCATCGGGACAGGGGAACAGTTCACCCCTCCACTTT. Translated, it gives CSASGQGNSSPLHF.

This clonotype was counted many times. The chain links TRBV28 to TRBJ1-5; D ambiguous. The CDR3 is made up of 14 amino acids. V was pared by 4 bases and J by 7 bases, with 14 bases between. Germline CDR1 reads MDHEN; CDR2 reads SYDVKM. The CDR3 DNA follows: TGTGCCAGCAGTTCTAACAGTAATTTCCAGCCCCAGCATTTT. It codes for CASSSNSNFQPQHF.

The CDR3 protein is CSARDTNRGDRYTF. The CDR3 DNA is TGCAGTGCTAGAGATACCAACCGAGGGGATCGCTACACCTTC. The chain joins TRBV20-1 to TRBJ1-2; maybe TRBD1 (5 bases). The CDR3 extends over 14 amino acids. CDR1 and CDR2 (germline): DFQATT, SNEGSKA (reference sequence). V was trimmed by 0 bases and J by 9 bases, leaving 17 bases between them.

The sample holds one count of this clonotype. The CDR3 DNA reads TGTGCCAGCAGTGCCGGTGAACGGGGCTACACCTTC. Its translation is CASSAGERGYTF. The chain links TRBV2 to TRBJ1-2, with D unclear. The CDR3 has 12 residues. V lost 4 bases and J lost 8, with 11 bases in between. Germline assignment: CDR1 SNHLY and CDR2 FYNNEI.

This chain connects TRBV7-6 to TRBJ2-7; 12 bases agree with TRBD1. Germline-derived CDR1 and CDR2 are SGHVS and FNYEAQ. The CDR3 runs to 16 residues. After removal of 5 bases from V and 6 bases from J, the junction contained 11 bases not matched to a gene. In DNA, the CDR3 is TGTGCCAGCAGCGCGCGGACCGGGACAGGGGGCTCCGAGCAGTACTTC. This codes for CASSARTGTGGSEQYF. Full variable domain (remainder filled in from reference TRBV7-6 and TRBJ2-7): GAGVSQSPRYKVTKRGQDVALRCDPISGHVSLYWYRQALGQGPEFLTYFNYEAQQDKSGLPNDRFSAERPEGSISTLTIQRTEQRDSAMYRCASSARTGTGGSEQYFGPGTRLTVT.

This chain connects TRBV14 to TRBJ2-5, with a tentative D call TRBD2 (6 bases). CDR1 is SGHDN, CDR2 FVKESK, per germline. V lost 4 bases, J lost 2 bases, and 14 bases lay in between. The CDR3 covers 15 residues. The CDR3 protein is CASSRLGTAQETQYF. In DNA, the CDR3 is TGTGCCAGCAGCCGGCTGGGGACTGCACAAGAGACCCAGTACTTC.

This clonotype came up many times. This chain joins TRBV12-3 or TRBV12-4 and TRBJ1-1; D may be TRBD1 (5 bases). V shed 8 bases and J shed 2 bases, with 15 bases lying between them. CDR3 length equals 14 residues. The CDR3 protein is CASCQTGVNTEAFF. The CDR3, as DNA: TGTGCCAGCTGTCAAACAGGAGTTAACACTGAAGCTTTCTTT.

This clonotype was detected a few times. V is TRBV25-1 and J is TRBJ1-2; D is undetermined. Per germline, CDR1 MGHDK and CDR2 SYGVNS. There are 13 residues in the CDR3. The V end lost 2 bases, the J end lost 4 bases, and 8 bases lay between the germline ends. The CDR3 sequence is CASSEGVGYGYTF. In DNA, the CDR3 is TGTGCCAGCAGTGAAGGAGTCGGCTATGGCTACACCTTC.

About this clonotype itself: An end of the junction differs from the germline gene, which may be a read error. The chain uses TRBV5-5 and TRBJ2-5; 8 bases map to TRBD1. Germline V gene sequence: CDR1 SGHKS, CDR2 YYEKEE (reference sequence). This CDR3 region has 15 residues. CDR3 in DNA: TGCGCCAGCAGCCAAGCAAGGACAGGGCAGGAGACCCAGTACTTC. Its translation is CASSQARTGQETQYF. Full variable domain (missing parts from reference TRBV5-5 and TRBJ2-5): DAGVTQSPTHLIKTRGQQVTLRCSPISGHKSVSWYQQVLGQGPQFIFQYYEKEERGRGNFPDRFSARQFPNYSSELNVNALLLGDSALYLCASSQARTGQETQYFGPGTRLLVL.

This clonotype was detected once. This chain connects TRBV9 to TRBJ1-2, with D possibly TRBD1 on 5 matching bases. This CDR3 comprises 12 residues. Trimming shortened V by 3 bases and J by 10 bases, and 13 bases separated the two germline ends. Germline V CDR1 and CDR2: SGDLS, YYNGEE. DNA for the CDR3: TGTGCCAGCAGCGGGAGGGACGGCCTCTACACCTTC. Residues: CASSGRDGLYTF. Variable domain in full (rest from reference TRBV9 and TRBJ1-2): DSGVTQTPKHLITATGQRVTLRCSPRSGDLSVYWYQQSLDQGLQFLIQYYNGEERAKGNILERFSAQQFPDLHSELNLSSLELGDSALYFCASSGRDGLYTFGSGTRLTVV.

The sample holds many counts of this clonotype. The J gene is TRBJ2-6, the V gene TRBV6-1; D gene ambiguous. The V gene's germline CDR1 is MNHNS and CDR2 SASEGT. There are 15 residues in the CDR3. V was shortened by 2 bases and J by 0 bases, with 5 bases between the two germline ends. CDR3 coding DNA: TGTGCCAGCAGTGAAACGGACTCTGGGGCCAACGTCCTGACTTTC. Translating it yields CASSETDSGANVLTF.

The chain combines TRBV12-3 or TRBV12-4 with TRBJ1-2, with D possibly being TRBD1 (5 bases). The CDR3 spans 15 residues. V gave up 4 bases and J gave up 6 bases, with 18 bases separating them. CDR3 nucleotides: TGTGCCAGCAGTTCAGGGCGTGGCGGGTCGGATGGCTACACCTTC. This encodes CASSSGRGGSDGYTF.

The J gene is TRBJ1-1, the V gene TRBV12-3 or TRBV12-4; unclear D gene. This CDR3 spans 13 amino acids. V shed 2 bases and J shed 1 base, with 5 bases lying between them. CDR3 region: CASSLSSNTEAFF. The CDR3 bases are TGTGCCAGCAGTTTAAGCTCGAACACTGAAGCTTTCTTT.

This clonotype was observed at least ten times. The CDR3 loop reads CASSPGTPNSPLHF. DNA of the CDR3: TGTGCCAGCAGCCCGGGGACACCTAATTCACCCCTCCACTTT. The chain employs TRBV27 and TRBJ1-6; perhaps TRBD1 as D (6 bases). Germline V gives CDR1 MNHEY, CDR2 SMNVEV (reference sequence). CDR3 length: 14 residues. The V gene lost 6 bases and the J gene lost 6 bases, with 12 bases spanning the gap.

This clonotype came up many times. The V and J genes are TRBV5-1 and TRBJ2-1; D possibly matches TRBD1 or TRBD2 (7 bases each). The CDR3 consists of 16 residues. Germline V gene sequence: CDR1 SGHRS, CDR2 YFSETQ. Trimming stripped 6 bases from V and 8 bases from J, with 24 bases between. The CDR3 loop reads CASIGRGHLGGDEQFF. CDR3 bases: TGCGCCAGCATTGGGAGGGGGCACCTAGGAGGGGATGAGCAGTTCTTC.

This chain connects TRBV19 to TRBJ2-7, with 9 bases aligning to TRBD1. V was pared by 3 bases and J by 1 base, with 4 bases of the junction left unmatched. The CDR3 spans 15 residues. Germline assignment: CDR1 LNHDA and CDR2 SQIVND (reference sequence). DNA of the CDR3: TGTGCCAGTAGTATGGGGACAGGGCTATCCTACGAGCAGTACTTC. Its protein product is CASSMGTGLSYEQYF.

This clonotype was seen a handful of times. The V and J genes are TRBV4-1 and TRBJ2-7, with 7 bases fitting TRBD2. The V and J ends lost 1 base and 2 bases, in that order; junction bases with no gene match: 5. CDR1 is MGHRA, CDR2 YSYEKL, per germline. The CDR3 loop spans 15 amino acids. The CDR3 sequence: CASSQAGTITYEQYF. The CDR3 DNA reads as TGCGCCAGCAGCCAAGCAGGGACTATCACCTACGAGCAGTACTTC.

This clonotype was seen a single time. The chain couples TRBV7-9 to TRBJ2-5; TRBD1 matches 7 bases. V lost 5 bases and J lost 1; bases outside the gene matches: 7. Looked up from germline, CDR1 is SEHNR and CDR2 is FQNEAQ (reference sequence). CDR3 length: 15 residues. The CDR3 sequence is CASSADGQAQETQYF. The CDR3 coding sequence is TGTGCCAGCAGCGCGGACGGACAGGCCCAAGAGACCCAGTACTTC.

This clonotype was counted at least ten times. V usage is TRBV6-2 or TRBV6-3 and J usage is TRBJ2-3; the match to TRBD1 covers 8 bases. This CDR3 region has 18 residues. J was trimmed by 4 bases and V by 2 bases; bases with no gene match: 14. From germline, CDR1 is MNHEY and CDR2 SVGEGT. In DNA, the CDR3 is TGTGCCAGCAGTTACCCTCCTACCGGACAGGGAAGGGCAGATACGCAGTATTTT. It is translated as CASSYPPTGQGRADTQYF.

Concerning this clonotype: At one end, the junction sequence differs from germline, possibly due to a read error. CDR3 amino acids: CAASANTGNRKTQYF. CDR3 DNA sequence: TGTGCCGCCAGTGCTAATACAGGAAACAGAAAGACCCAGTACTTC. J is TRBJ2-5 and V is TRBV24-1; perhaps TRBD1 as D (5 bases). Germline V lookup: CDR1 KGHDR, CDR2 SFDVKD. The CDR3 is 15 amino acids.